This TCR beta chain is from a study of beta chain features in type 1 diabetes listed by TCRdb under 2018. Regarding the research as a whole: No differences in mean age, gender distribution, total cell number or subset yield were found between patients and healthy donors. A total of some 100,000,000 sorted cells were examined across all samples, and a strong correlation was observed between cell number per subset and RNA yield. The study compared the TCRB repertoires of sorted circulating CD4+ T cell subsets in recently diagnosed type 1 diabetes patients with those in matched healthy donors. Whereas all 28 donors provided naive and central memory subsets, regulatory and stem cell-like memory subsets were isolated from just 8 patients and about 8 healthy donors.

The full study reports these points: Type 1 diabetes patients showed a moderate but significant shortening of TCRB CDR3 length in all four CD4+ subsets. Naive, central memory and regulatory TCRB repertoires appeared to be more alike among patients than among healthy donors. Only small numbers of individuals were included in the HLA sub-analyses, which left unresolved whether HLA type had any influence on TCRB rearrangement. At VDJ recombination sites, type 1 diabetes patients had fewer insertions and more deleted nucleotides, which implies abnormalities in thymic rearrangement. Because cDNA was sequenced instead of genomic DNA, activated cells with high expression could be over-represented, although the groups did not differ in activation or CD3 levels. PCR might favor shorter templates, but patient and control samples were amplified and corrected together, so any skew would affect both groups equally.

The High Capacity cDNA Reverse Transcription Kit was used to reverse transcribe all of the isolated RNA, meaning that expressed TCRB transcripts were what got sequenced. Deep immunoSEQ sequencing was performed on naive, central memory and regulatory T cell samples, with an average of approximately 3.9 million total reads per sample. After sorted cells were lysed in RLT buffer, RNA was extracted with DNase-treated RNeasy Micro or Mini kits, with the choice depending on cell number. Each cell subset was processed on its own to prevent cross-contamination, while patient and healthy donor samples were processed together. The immunoSEQ multiplex PCR was used to amplify TCRB sequences from cDNA, generating 87-bp fragments that spanned the CDR3 region. Sequencing of the amplicons was done on the Illumina HiSeq platform. The study's own analysis went as follows. Synthetic template baselines were used to correct PCR bias computationally, reads within Hamming distance 2 were collapsed together, and singletons that could not be merged were discarded. By aligning reads against IMGT, V, D and J genes, CDR3 length, and insertions or deletions at six rearrangement sites were assigned. Clonotype counts were normalized to sorted cell number within each subset before computing true diversity and Gini coefficients with the tcR R package. Repertoire sharing was quantified using the overlap coefficient calculated on TCRB nucleotide sequences. Out-of-frame TCRB sequences from naive cells were analyzed as a proxy for the pre-selection repertoire. TCRdb took this table from immuneACCESS and kept in-frame rearrangements with V and J called. Such tables lack part of the clones; where checked against another copy, unresolved V genes explain under half of the gap, and the rest is unexplained. V, J and clone size reflect that table, while D and trimming were determined from the DNA. For this sample the table gives 500,000 to 700,000 clones, of which around 15% were detected only once. Around 0.1% of the sample goes to the ten largest clones.

From its cysteine to its phenylalanine, the CDR3 spans 17 amino acids. CDR3 DNA only is kept here, 51 bases in frame from base 1. For CDR1 and CDR2, the germline V gene (reference sequence) lists SEHNR and FQNEAQ. At the junction V is shortened by 4 bases and J by 3 bases; bases outside the gene matches: 10. A single peripheral blood draw of around 0.11 L on average was collected from each donor into heparinised tubes. Naive, central memory, regulatory and stem cell-like memory CD4+ T cells were sorted on a BD FACSAria II using a panel including CD45RO, CCR7, CD25, CD127, CD95 and CD27. A purity above 98% was achieved for all sorted populations. PBMCs were separated immediately by Lymphoprep density gradient centrifugation and were stained directly, without being cultured. Samples were stained and sorted in pairs, with one healthy donor and one patient per experiment, so that batch effects were minimized.

This clone has a handful of counts. Its antigen is still unknown. No qualities accompany the bases; no much larger clone lies one base away. The receptor was derived from a man younger than 35 in good health. Sequencing was done on a sample of naive CD4+ T cells from blood. The sample's cell subset or site label, decoded: true naive CD4+ T cells. This receptor chain uses TRBV7-9 and TRBJ1-5; 9 of the junction bases match TRBD1. At the DNA level, the sequence is TGTGCCAGCAGCTCATCGGGACAGGGTTCTTACAATCAGCCCCAGCATTTT. This gives the protein CASSSSGQGSYNQPQHF.